There are a few counts of the clone carrying this T cell receptor beta chain. Its cognate antigen is unknown. This sample is part of a study of blood T cells in healthy people across ages. Findings and limits, study-wide: Long-lived donors had more naive CD4+ cells and higher diversity than aged donors. In the absence of known donor CMV status, changes in expanded clonotypes were possibly confounded. From one million sequenced T cells, diversity estimates were lower bounds.

The second PCR ran 7 to 11 cycles with a sample-barcoded 5' primer and J-beta primers. MiXCR, run by TCRdb on the 5' RACE reads, gives a single entry per CDR3 protein. The data show 850,000 to 1,000,000 distinct CDR3 sequences, 51% seen once. The sequence was collected from a woman aged 60-75 years in good health. Material for sequencing was blood.

CDR3 in amino acids: CASNDQGGDRSQPQHF. The CDR3 nucleotides are TGTGCCAGTAACGACCAGGGGGGGGATCGGAGTCAGCCCCAGCATTTT. V gene TRBV6-1 combines with J gene TRBJ1-5, with 7 bases lining up with TRBD1. The J segment lost 6 bases and the V segment lost 9 bases, leaving 17 bases of the junction unmatched. There are 16 residues in the CDR3. Germline CDR1 and CDR2: MNHNS and SASEGT.